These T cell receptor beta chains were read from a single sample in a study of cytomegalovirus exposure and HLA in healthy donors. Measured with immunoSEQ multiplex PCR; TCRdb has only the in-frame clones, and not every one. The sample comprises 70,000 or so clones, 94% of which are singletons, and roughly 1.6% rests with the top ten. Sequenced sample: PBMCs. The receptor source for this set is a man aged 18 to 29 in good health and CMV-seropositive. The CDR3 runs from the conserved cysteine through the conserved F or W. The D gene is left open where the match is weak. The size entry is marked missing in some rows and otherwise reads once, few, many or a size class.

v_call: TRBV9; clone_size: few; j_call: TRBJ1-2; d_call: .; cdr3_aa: CASSVGEGRDSKTYGYTF; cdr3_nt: TGTGCCAGCAGCGTAGGGGAGGGCAGGGACTCAAAAACCTATGGCTACACCTTC
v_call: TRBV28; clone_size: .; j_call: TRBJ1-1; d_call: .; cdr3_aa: CASSFRQATEAFF; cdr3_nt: TGTGCCAGCAGTTTTCGACAGGCCACTGAAGCTTTCTTT
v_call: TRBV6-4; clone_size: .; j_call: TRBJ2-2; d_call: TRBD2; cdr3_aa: CASSTGLAGGPGTGELFF; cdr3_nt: TGTGCCAGCAGTACGGGCCTAGCGGGAGGGCCCGGCACCGGGGAGCTGTTTTTT
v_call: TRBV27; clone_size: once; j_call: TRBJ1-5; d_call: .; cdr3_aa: CASSLWRASNQPQHF; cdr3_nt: TGTGCCAGCAGTTTATGGAGGGCCAGCAATCAGCCCCAGCATTTT
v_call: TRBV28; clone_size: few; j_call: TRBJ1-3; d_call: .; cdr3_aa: CASSLGRRGYF; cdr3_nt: TGTGCCAGCAGTTTAGGCCGTCGGGGATATTTT
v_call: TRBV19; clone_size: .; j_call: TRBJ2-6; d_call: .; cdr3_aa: CASSLQNSGANVLTF; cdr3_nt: TGTGCCAGTAGTCTACAGAACTCTGGGGCCAACGTCCTGACTTTC
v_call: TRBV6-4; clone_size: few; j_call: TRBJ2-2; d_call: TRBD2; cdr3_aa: CATSIAGETGELFF; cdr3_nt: TGTGCCACCTCAATAGCGGGAGAAACCGGGGAGCTGTTTTTT
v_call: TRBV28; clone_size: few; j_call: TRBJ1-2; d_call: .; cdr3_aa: CASLRNSYGYTF; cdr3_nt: TGTGCCAGCCTCCGGAACAGCTATGGCTACACCTTC
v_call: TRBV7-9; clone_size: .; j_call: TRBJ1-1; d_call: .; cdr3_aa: CASSSRPVGWAEMNTEAFF; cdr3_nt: TGTGCCAGCAGCTCCCGTCCCGTCGGATGGGCTGAGATGAACACTGAAGCTTTCTTT
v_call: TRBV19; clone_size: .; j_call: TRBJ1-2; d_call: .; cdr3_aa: CASSINQGTRDYGYTF; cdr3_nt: TGTGCCAGTAGTATAAATCAGGGCACCAGGGACTATGGCTACACCTTC
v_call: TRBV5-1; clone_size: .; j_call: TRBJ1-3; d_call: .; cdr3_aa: CASSPPAGAGDTIYF; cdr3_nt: TGCGCCAGCAGCCCCCCGGCAGGGGCCGGTGACACCATATATTTT
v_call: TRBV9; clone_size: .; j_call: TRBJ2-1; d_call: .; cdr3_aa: CASSVGGGAPYNEQFF; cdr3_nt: TGTGCCAGCAGCGTAGGAGGCGGGGCTCCCTACAATGAGCAGTTCTTC
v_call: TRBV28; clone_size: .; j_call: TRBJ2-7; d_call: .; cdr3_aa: CASSPLSWEQYF; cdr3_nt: TGTGCCAGCAGTCCTTTAAGCTGGGAGCAGTACTTC
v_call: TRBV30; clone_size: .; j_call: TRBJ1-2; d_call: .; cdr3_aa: CAWRPGTSGYTF; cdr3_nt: TGTGCCTGGAGGCCCGGGACATCGGGCTACACCTTC
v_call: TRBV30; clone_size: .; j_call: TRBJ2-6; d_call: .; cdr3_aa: CAWSEEGLLSGANVLTF; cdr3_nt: TGTGCCTGGAGTGAGGAGGGTTTACTCTCTGGGGCCAACGTCCTGACTTTC
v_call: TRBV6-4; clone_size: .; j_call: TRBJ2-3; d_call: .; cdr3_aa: CASSVAGSWADTQYF; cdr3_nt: TGTGCCAGCAGTGTCGCAGGGTCGTGGGCAGATACGCAGTATTTT
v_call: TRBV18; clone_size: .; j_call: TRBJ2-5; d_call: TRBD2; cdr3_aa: CASSPSGRAQETQYF; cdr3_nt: TGTGCCAGCTCACCTAGCGGGAGGGCCCAAGAGACCCAGTACTTC
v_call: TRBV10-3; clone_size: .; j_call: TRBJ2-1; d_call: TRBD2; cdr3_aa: CATRPGGDEQFF; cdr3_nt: TGTGCCACGAGACCGGGGGGGGATGAGCAGTTCTTC
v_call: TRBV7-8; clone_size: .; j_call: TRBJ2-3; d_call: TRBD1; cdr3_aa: CASSVGQGASTDTQYF; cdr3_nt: TGTGCCAGCAGCGTCGGACAGGGGGCTAGCACAGATACGCAGTATTTT
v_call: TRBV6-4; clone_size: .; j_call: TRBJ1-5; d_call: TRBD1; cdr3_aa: CASSPQGGNQPQHF; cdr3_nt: TGTGCCAGCAGCCCCCAGGGGGGTAATCAGCCCCAGCATTTT
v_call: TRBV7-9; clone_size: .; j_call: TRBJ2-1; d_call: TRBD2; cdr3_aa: CASSLGGRGYNEQFF; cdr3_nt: TGTGCCAGCAGCTTAGGAGGGAGGGGATACAATGAGCAGTTCTTC
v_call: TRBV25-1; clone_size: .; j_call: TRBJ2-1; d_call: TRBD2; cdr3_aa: CASSRASGASYNEQFF; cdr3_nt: TGTGCCAGCAGCAGAGCTAGCGGAGCTTCCTACAATGAGCAGTTCTTC